The T cell receptor (beta chain) under discussion was sequenced for a study of cytomegalovirus exposure and HLA in healthy donors. PCR employed 60 Vbeta and 13 Jbeta primers. TCRdb keeps only in-frame clones here, not all; method: immunoSEQ multiplex PCR. The data contain about 98,000 clones, approximately 71% of them singletons. CDR1 is SGHRS and CDR2 is YFSETQ in the germline V gene. The CDR3 length is 14 residues. V lost 3 bases and J lost 9; bases outside the gene matches: 7. The chain carries TRBV5-1 and TRBJ2-1, with 9 bases fitting TRBD1. What was sequenced was PBMCs. The receptor was isolated from a male donor in good health and CMV-seropositive. CDR3 in amino acids: CASSSGTGTSEQFF. The CDR3 DNA reads TGCGCCAGCAGCTCCGGGACAGGGACGAGTGAGCAGTTCTTC.